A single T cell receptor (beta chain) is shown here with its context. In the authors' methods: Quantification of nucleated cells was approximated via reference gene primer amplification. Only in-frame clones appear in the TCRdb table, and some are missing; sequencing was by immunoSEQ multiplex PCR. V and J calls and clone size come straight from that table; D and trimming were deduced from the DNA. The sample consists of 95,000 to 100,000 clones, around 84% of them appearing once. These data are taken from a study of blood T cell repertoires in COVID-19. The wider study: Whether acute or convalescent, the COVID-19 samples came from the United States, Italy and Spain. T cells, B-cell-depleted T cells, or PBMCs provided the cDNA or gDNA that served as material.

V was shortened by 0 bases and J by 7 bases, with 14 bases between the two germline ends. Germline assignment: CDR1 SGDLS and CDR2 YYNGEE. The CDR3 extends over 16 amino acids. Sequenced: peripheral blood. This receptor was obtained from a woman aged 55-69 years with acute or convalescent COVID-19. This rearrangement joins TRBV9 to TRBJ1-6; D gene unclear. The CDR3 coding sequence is TGTGCCAGCAGCGTAGATCCCCACGTAGCAAATTCACCCCTCCACTTT. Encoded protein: CASSVDPHVANSPLHF.